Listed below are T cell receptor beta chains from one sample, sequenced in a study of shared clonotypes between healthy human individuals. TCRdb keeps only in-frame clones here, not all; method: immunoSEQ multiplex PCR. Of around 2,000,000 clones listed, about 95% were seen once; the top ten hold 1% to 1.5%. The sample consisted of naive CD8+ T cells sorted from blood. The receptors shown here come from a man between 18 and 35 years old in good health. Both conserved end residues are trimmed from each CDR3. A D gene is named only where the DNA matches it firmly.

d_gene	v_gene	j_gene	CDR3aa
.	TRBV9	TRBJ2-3	ASSVASLRASTDTQY
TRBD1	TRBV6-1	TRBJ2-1	ASSEFTFWDRRNEQF
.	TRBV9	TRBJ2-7	ASSVAAGVTYEQY
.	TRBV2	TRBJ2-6	ASSPRSGANVLT
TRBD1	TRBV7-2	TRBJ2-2	ASSLARGQGNTGELF
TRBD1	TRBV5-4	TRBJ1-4	ASSLRLGQGEEKLF
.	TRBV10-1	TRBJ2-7	ASSEPGDPYEQY
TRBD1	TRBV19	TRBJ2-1	ASSANRGHEQF
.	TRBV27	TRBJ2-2	ASSLAANTGELF
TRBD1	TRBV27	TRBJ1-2	ASSLRGPYYGYT
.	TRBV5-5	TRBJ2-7	ASSANEGQESSSYEQY
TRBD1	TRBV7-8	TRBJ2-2	ASSSYTGGFGELF
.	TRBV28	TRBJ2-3	ASSLRYADTQY
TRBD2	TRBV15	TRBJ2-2	ATSRDELAGIDTGELF
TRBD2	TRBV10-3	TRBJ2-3	ATQVLAGDIDTQY
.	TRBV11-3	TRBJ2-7	ASSLRATEEQY
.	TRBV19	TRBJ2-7	ASSIDLENEQY
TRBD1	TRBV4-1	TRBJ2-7	ASSFYQGQSYEQY
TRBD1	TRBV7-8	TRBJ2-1	ASSFLTPDRGHDEQF
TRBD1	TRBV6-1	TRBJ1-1	ASSSPGTGVFEAF
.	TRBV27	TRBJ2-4	ASTELGQGLFRGIQY
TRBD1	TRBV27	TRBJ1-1	ASSFYRGDGVNTEAF
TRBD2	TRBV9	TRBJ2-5	ASSSSGTQETQY
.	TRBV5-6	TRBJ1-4	ASSFSANEKLF
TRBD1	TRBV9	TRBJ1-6	ASSPGTGINSYNSPLH
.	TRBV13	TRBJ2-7	ASSLGSSSPLYEQY
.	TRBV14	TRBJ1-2	ASSQEFLGTALET
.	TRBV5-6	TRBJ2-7	ASSLFQGAYEQY
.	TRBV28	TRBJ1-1	ASSLGLLNTEAF
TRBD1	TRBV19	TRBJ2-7	ASSIDRGYEQY
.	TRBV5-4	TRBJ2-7	ASSVDTYEQY
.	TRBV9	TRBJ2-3	ASSVDRRAGPTDTQY
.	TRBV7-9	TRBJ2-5	ASSLGSEVGGTQY
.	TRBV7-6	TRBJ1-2	ASSLAMGGADGYT
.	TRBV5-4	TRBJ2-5	ASSYRANSQETQY
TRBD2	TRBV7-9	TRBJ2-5	ASSLGTSGRLGQETQY
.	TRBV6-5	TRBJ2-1	ASRLTGQYNEQF
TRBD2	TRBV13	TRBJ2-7	ASSTTSGGENEQY
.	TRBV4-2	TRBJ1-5	ASSQALNQPQH
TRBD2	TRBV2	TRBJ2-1	ASRDLAGNEQF
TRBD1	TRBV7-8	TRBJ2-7	ASSSRDRLYEQY
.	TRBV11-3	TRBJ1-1	ASSQPGQEAF
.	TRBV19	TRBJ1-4	ASTDPHSTNEKLF
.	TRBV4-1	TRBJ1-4	ASSPRDTATNEKLF
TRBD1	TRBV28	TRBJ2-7	ASSVWTGDHEQY
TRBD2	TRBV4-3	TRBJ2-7	ASSQGAGDGYEQY
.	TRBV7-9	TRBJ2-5	ASSPPDTLQETQY
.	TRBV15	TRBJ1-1	ATRLTGSTEAF
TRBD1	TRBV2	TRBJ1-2	ASSNRGYNYGYT
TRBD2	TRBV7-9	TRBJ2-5	ASSPPTSGRGETQY
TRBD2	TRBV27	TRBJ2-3	ASSIAGGGDTQY
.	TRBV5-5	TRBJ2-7	ASSLGDAYEQY
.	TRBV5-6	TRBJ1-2	ASSFYTASGGYT
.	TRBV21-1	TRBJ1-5	ASRYPRTARTNQPQH